The present entry profiles one T cell receptor beta chain with its context. Its antigen is still unknown. Genomic DNA of each subset was evenly split across several immunoSEQ plates. Sequenced by immunoSEQ multiplex PCR; TCRdb stores in-frame clones only, minus some. This sample has about 700,000 clones, with 92% found just once. This specimen comes from a study of shared clonotypes between healthy human individuals. Study conclusions and caveats: Sorted-subset sequencing, rarefaction showed, was incomplete despite large depth. Generation probabilities were higher for clonotypes shared across all four sorted-subset donors than for unshared ones.

Terminally differentiated effector memory CD45RA+ cells were left out of the naive CD8 fraction, which was CD45RO-negative and positively selected for CCR7. The TCR originated in a man between 25 and 39 years old in good health. Material for sequencing was naive CD8+ T cells sorted from blood.

The CDR3: CSVGAGGPYNEQFF. The CDR3 DNA reads TGCAGCGTTGGAGCGGGAGGGCCCTACAATGAGCAGTTCTTC. The rearrangement joins TRBV29-1 to TRBJ2-1, with 10 nucleotides matching TRBD2. CDR3 length: 14 residues. In germline, CDR1 is SQVTM, CDR2 ANQGSEA. V lost 4 bases and J lost 2; bases outside the gene matches: 2.